The 24 T cell receptor beta chains below were found in one sample sequenced in a study of T cells after yellow fever vaccination. TCRdb itself ran the 5' RACE reads through MiXCR, one entry per CDR3 protein. The table includes hundreds of thousands of distinct CDR3 sequences, approximately 3.9% detected once. This sample comprised PBMCs, obtained on the day of the yellow fever booster vaccination. The receptor set was obtained from a man aged 18 to 30 who received the YFV17D yellow fever vaccine.

This clonotype was observed at least ten times. This chain links TRBV5-1 with TRBJ2-6; 7 nucleotides align to TRBD1. The CDR3 contains 15 residues. Germline lookup yields CDR1 SGHRS and CDR2 YFSETQ. The V gene end was trimmed by 4 bases and the J gene end by 3 bases; junction bases not matched to a gene: 4. The CDR3 region has the DNA TGCGCCAGCAGCCTCACAGGGGTTGGGGCCAACGTCCTGACTTTC. Its protein product is CASSLTGVGANVLTF.

In its sample, this clonotype was seen many times. The CDR3 here is CASSLPTGGDTDTQYF. DNA for the CDR3: TGCGCCAGCAGCCTGCCGACCGGGGGCGACACAGATACGCAGTATTTT. This sequence joins TRBV5-1 and TRBJ2-3; D is possibly TRBD1 or TRBD2 (6 bases each). The V and J ends lost 4 bases and 2 bases respectively, with 17 bases between them. Germline CDR1 and CDR2: SGHRS and YFSETQ. CDR3 length: 16 residues.

The chain employs TRBV27 and TRBJ2-7, with unresolved D. The germline V and J ends were trimmed by 1 base and 1 base, with 8 bases remaining between them. This CDR3 has 14 residues. CDR1 and CDR2 (germline): MNHEY, SMNVEV (reference sequence). CDR3 bases: TGTGCCAGCAGTTTATTTGACACTTCCTACGAGCAGTACTTC. Translated, it gives CASSLFDTSYEQYF.

This clonotype showed up many times. An end of the junction differs from the germline gene, which may be a read error. The V and J genes are TRBV6-6 and TRBJ2-2; 8 nucleotides agree with TRBD1. Germline-derived CDR1 and CDR2 are MNHNY and SVGAGI (reference sequence). The CDR3 has 15 amino acids. In nucleotides, the CDR3 is TGTGCCCGCAGTTACCCAGGGGGCTCCACCGGGGAGCTGTTTTTT. Its protein is CARSYPGGSTGELFF.

This clonotype turned up a few times. The chain employs TRBV11-2 and TRBJ1-1, with 8 nucleotides matching TRBD1. CDR3 length: 14 residues. J gave up 0 bases and V 6 bases, and 3 bases lay outside the gene matches. From germline, CDR1 is SGHAT and CDR2 FQNNGV. CDR3 residues: CASRRQGLNTEAFF. The CDR3 DNA reads TGTGCCAGCAGACGACAGGGGTTGAACACTGAAGCTTTCTTT.

On this clonotype itself: This clone may be a read error of a much larger clone one base away. CDR3 protein: CASSYGSRGDTQYF. CDR3 DNA sequence: TGTGCCAGCAGTTATGGCTCCCGGGGGGACACCCAGTACTTC. The V and J genes are TRBV6-6 and TRBJ2-5, with TRBD2 matching over 7 bases. This CDR3 comprises 14 residues. Germline V gene lookup returns CDR1 MNHNY and CDR2 SVGAGI (reference sequence). Germline trimming cut 3 bases from V and 8 bases from J; bases unmatched to any gene: 9.

The chain joins TRBV6-4 to TRBJ2-6, with no clear D. The germline gives CDR1 MRHNA, CDR2 SNTAGT. Trimming cost V 2 bases and J 0 bases, with 11 bases left between them. This CDR3 region has 17 residues. The CDR3 nucleotides read TGTGCCAGCAGTGACGTCCCTCTAAGCTCTGGGGCCAACGTCCTGACTTTC. Translation: CASSDVPLSSGANVLTF.

This clonotype has ten or more counts. The CDR3 loop reads CASSEGDRSSSGANVLTF. CDR3 sequence (DNA): TGCGCCAGCAGCGAAGGGGACAGATCTTCCTCTGGGGCCAACGTCCTGACTTTC. The chain is built from TRBV5-1 and TRBJ2-6; 7 nucleotides agree with TRBD1. Per germline, CDR1 SGHRS and CDR2 YFSETQ. This CDR3 is 18 amino acids long. V trimming: 4 bases; J trimming: 0 bases; junction bases outside the gene matches: 10.

This clonotype was seen repeatedly, ten times or more. The CDR3 is CATSDLGSGVPADTQYF. As DNA, the CDR3 is TGTGCCACCAGTGATTTGGGATCGGGGGTTCCCGCAGATACGCAGTATTTT. The chain uses TRBV24-1 and TRBJ2-3, with a possible D match to TRBD2 (6 bases). V shed 0 bases and J shed 4 bases, with 16 bases lying between them. This CDR3 is built from 17 residues. CDR1 and CDR2 (germline): KGHDR, SFDVKD.

This clonotype counts as medium-sized (0.01 to 0.1%). The rearrangement links TRBV5-1 to TRBJ1-2; D remains ambiguous. Per the germline V gene, CDR1 is SGHRS and CDR2 is YFSETQ. The CDR3 covers 11 residues. V lost 0 bases and J 12 bases, leaving 9 bases between the germline ends. CDR3 coding DNA: TGCGCCAGCAGCTTGGGCAGCCTACACACCTTC. Protein: CASSLGSLHTF.

This clonotype was counted at least ten times. The chain couples TRBV6-5 to TRBJ2-3, with D perhaps matching TRBD1 (6 bases). Per germline, CDR1 MNHEY and CDR2 SVGAGI. The CDR3 covers 18 residues. With 0 bases removed from V and 0 bases from J, the gap between germline ends came to 16 bases. Written as DNA, the CDR3 is TGTGCCAGCAGTTACTCTCGGGACACCGGACATAGCACAGATACGCAGTATTTT. Its translation: CASSYSRDTGHSTDTQYF.

The rearrangement links TRBV5-4 to TRBJ2-6; D is ambiguous. There are 19 residues in the CDR3. Germline V lookup: CDR1 SGHNT, CDR2 YYREEE (reference sequence). V was clipped by 3 bases and J by 0 bases, with 19 bases between them. CDR3 bases: TGTGCCAGCAGCTCGGCAGAGTACGTCCTTAACTCTGGGGCCAACGTCCTGACTTTC. Translated: CASSSAEYVLNSGANVLTF.

V is TRBV7-6 and J is TRBJ2-1, with a possible D match to TRBD1 (6 bases). V was cut by 2 bases and J by 4 bases, with 15 bases left in between. This CDR3 has 16 residues. CDR1 SGHVS and CDR2 FNYEAQ come from the germline V gene. The CDR3 DNA sequence: TGTGCCAGCAGCTTACTACGACAGGCCGGGTACAATGAGCAGTTCTTC. The encoded protein is CASSLLRQAGYNEQFF. The whole variable domain, filled in from reference TRBV7-6 and TRBJ2-1, reads GAGVSQSPRYKVTKRGQDVALRCDPISGHVSLYWYRQALGQGPEFLTYFNYEAQQDKSGLPNDRFSAERPEGSISTLTIQRTEQRDSAMYRCASSLLRQAGYNEQFFGPGTRLTVL.

The chain has TRBV20-1 and TRBJ1-2, with D possibly TRBD1 on 5 matching bases. This CDR3 region has 11 residues. V was clipped by 5 bases and J by 8 bases, with 12 bases between them. Germline assignment: CDR1 DFQATT and CDR2 SNEGSKA (reference sequence). The CDR3 loop is CSAWAGGGYTF. Written as DNA, the CDR3 is TGCAGTGCTTGGGCGGGGGGAGGCTACACCTTC.

This sequence joins TRBV6-4 and TRBJ1-6, with no clear D. Germline V lookup: CDR1 MRHNA, CDR2 SNTAGT. Trimming removed 1 base at V and 3 bases at J, with 4 bases between. There are 14 residues in the CDR3. The CDR3 coding sequence is TGTGCCAGCAGTGACTTCCTCTATAATTCACCCCTCCACTTT. As protein: CASSDFLYNSPLHF.

The table lists this clonotype with a few counts. V gene TRBV7-2 combines with J gene TRBJ2-2, with D unclear. V lost 8 bases and J lost 5, with 9 bases in between. There are 12 residues in the CDR3. Germline CDR1 reads SGHTA; CDR2 reads FQGNSA. The DNA of the CDR3 is TGTGCCAGCGCCCCCCCAACCGGGGAGCTGTTTTTT. This gives the protein CASAPPTGELFF.

This clonotype was seen repeatedly, ten times or more. V usage is TRBV6-1 and J usage is TRBJ2-7, with D unclear. There are 15 residues in the CDR3. The V gene's germline CDR1 is MNHNS and CDR2 SASEGT. V lost 1 base and J 2 bases, leaving 12 bases between the germline ends. CDR3 sequence reads: CASSEEWTVTYEQYF. The CDR3 DNA is TGTGCCAGCAGTGAAGAGTGGACGGTTACCTACGAGCAGTACTTC.

This clonotype came up many times. The chain is built from TRBV12-3 or TRBV12-4 and TRBJ2-3; a possible D gene is TRBD2 (6 bases). The V gene lost 5 bases and the J gene lost 1 base, with 16 bases spanning the gap. The CDR3 spans 16 residues. CDR3 loop: CASSGGSVTRTDTQYF. CDR3 DNA sequence: TGTGCCAGCAGTGGAGGGTCGGTTACCCGCACAGATACGCAGTATTTT.

This clonotype was detected ten times or more. The J gene is TRBJ2-7, the V gene TRBV12-3 or TRBV12-4; D is undetermined. This CDR3 comprises 13 residues. Trimming removed 3 bases at V and 3 bases at J, with 9 bases between. CDR3 in DNA: TGTGCCAGCAGTTTCGGCAGGTTCTACGAGCAGTACTTC. Translating gives CASSFGRFYEQYF.

V gene TRBV5-6 combines with J gene TRBJ1-1; TRBD1 aligns across 9 bases. Looked up from germline, CDR1 is SGHDT and CDR2 is YYEEEE. The CDR3 has 15 residues. V trimming: 4 bases; J trimming: 0 bases; junction bases outside the gene matches: 4. The CDR3 sequence: CASSPDRGMNTEAFF. The CDR3 DNA reads as TGTGCCAGCAGCCCGGACAGGGGAATGAACACTGAAGCTTTCTTT.

This chain connects TRBV2 to TRBJ2-1; the D gene is possibly TRBD1 (6 bases). Trimming took off 5 bases at V and 4 bases at J, with 12 bases between the two ends. The CDR3 covers 14 residues. Looked up from germline, CDR1 is SNHLY and CDR2 is FYNNEI. This CDR3 reads CASSTGTSYNEQFF. As DNA, the CDR3 is TGTGCCAGCAGTACCGGGACATCATACAATGAGCAGTTCTTC.

In its sample, this clonotype was seen many times. The chain combines TRBV4-3 with TRBJ2-1; a weak D match, TRBD2 (7 bases). The CDR3 extends over 15 amino acids. The germline V gene has CDR1 LGHNA and CDR2 YSLEER. The ends were cut back, 2 bases at V and 7 bases at J, with 15 bases in the middle. CDR3 region: CASSQLGGVGNEQFF. CDR3 bases: TGCGCCAGCAGCCAATTAGGGGGGGTTGGGAATGAGCAGTTCTTC.

This clonotype was seen only a few times. This CDR3 reads CAISESLVGPIYNEQFF. In DNA form, the CDR3 reads TGTGCCATCAGTGAGTCTCTGGTGGGGCCCATATACAATGAGCAGTTCTTC. This chain joins TRBV10-3 and TRBJ2-1, with a tentative D call TRBD1 (5 bases). Looked up from germline, CDR1 is ENHRY and CDR2 is SYGVKD. CDR3 size: 17 residues. Trimming stripped 0 bases from V and 4 bases from J, with 16 bases between.

This chain uses TRBV6-5 with TRBJ2-7, with D possibly called TRBD1 or TRBD2 (7 bases each). Trimming took 0 bases from V and 2 from J, leaving 14 bases between them. CDR1 and CDR2 from the germline V gene are MNHEY and SVGAGI. The CDR3 loop spans 16 amino acids. The CDR3 is CASSYSRGGEAYEQYF. The CDR3 nucleotides are TGTGCCAGCAGTTACTCCAGGGGGGGGGAAGCCTACGAGCAGTACTTC.